Listed below are T cell receptor beta chains from one sample, sequenced in a study of cytomegalovirus exposure and HLA in healthy donors. This table comes from immunoSEQ multiplex PCR, and its TCRdb copy is limited to in-frame clones, with some not included. The sample shows 100,000 to 150,000 clones, approximately 80% of them seen only once. The sequenced sample consisted of PBMCs. Receptors were obtained from a man aged 50-59 years in good health and CMV-seronegative. Each CDR3 is given with its conserved first and last residue. Fields, in order: J gene, D gene, clone size, V gene, CDR3 DNA, CDR3 protein. A D gene is named only where the DNA matches it firmly. Not all rows give a size; the values are once, few, many and, for expanded clones, a class.

>TRBJ2-5|-|-|TRBV7-2
TGTGCCAGCAGCTCCCGACTGGATGGGACCCAGTACTTC
CASSSRLDGTQYF
>TRBJ1-5|-|-|TRBV4-1
TGCGCCAGCAGCCAAGAATTGGGGCAGAAGAATCAGCCCCAGCATTTT
CASSQELGQKNQPQHF
>TRBJ2-3|TRBD2|-|TRBV19
TGTGCCAGTAGTTCCATAGCGGGGACTAGCACAGATACGCAGTATTTT
CASSSIAGTSTDTQYF
>TRBJ2-3|TRBD2|-|TRBV4-2
TGTGCCAGCAGCCATCCCGCCCAGCAGCGGGGGCCTAGCACAGATACGCAGTATTTT
CASSHPAQQRGPSTDTQYF
>TRBJ2-7|TRBD2|-|TRBV5-1
TGCGCCAGCAGCCATCCGGCCGGGGGGGCTTACGAGCAGTACTTC
CASSHPAGGAYEQYF
>TRBJ1-3|-|-|TRBV9
TGTGCCAGCAGCGTAGCTTCTATTACAGGGACTGGAAACACCATATATTTT
CASSVASITGTGNTIYF
>TRBJ2-3|TRBD2|-|TRBV4-2
TGTGCCAGCAGCCAAGATGGGACTAGCGGGGGATACACAGATACGCAGTATTTT
CASSQDGTSGGYTDTQYF
>TRBJ2-1|TRBD1|-|TRBV18
TGTGCCAGCTCACCACTAACGGGACAGGGACACAATGAGCAGTTCTTC
CASSPLTGQGHNEQFF
>TRBJ1-1|-|-|TRBV30
TGTGCCTCCCTTCGGAGGGTCATGAACACTGAAGCTTTCTTT
CASLRRVMNTEAFF
>TRBJ1-1|-|few|TRBV2
TGTGCCAGCAGTGAATTCGGACACCTCAAGAACACTGAAGCTTTCTTT
CASSEFGHLKNTEAFF
>TRBJ2-3|TRBD2|-|TRBV9
TGTGCCAGCAGCAGAGGCCAGCGGGGGGGCCGTGTCACAGATACGCAGTATTTT
CASSRGQRGGRVTDTQYF
>TRBJ1-4|-|-|TRBV18
TGTGCCAGCTCACCGGGAACAGGACACGATGAAAAACTGTTTTTT
CASSPGTGHDEKLFF
>TRBJ2-1|TRBD1|-|TRBV10-3
TGTGCCACCTCTTCCGGGACAGGCTACAATGAGCAGTTCTTC
CATSSGTGYNEQFF
>TRBJ2-5|-|-|TRBV2
TGTGCCAGCAGTGAAGACAGCAACAAAGAGACCCAGTACTTC
CASSEDSNKETQYF
>TRBJ1-5|-|-|TRBV4-2
TGTGCCAGCAGCCAAGGACAGCATAATCAGCCCCAGCATTTT
CASSQGQHNQPQHF
>TRBJ2-1|TRBD2|-|TRBV5-1
TGCGCCAGCAGCATCCGGACTAGCGGGGAAAATGAGCAGTTCTTC
CASSIRTSGENEQFF
>TRBJ1-4|-|few|TRBV5-4
TGTGCCAGCAGCTTACCAGGTCCAACTAATGAAAAACTGTTTTTT
CASSLPGPTNEKLFF
>TRBJ1-4|-|-|TRBV27
TGTGCCAGCAGTTCCCAGGGTACTAATGAAAAACTGTTTTTT
CASSSQGTNEKLFF
>TRBJ2-1|TRBD2|few|TRBV5-4
TGTGCCAGCAGCTTGGTGTTGGGCGGGGGGAAGAATGAGCAGTTCTTC
CASSLVLGGGKNEQFF
>TRBJ1-2|-|-|TRBV6-5
TGTGCCAGCAGTCCAGGGGCCCACTATGGCTACACCTTC
CASSPGAHYGYTF
>TRBJ1-6|TRBD1|-|TRBV28
TGTGCCAGCAGTTTCCCCGGACAGGGGTTAGGGGCCCTCCACTTT
CASSFPGQGLGALHF
>TRBJ1-6|TRBD1|-|TRBV19
TGTGCCAGTAGCCTGGGACAGAGTTTTTCGAATTCACCCCTCCACTTT
CASSLGQSFSNSPLHF
>TRBJ1-5|-|-|TRBV6-5
TGTGCCACCAACAGGGTTGGGGATCAGCCCCAGCATTTT
CATNRVGDQPQHF
>TRBJ1-1|-|few|TRBV5-1
TGCGCCAGCAGCTTGGCCGTCCTGAACACTGAAGCTTTCTTT
CASSLAVLNTEAFF
>TRBJ1-1|TRBD1|-|TRBV25-1
TGTGCCAGCAGTGGAGGGACAGGGCCCAGGACTGAAGCTTTCTTT
CASSGGTGPRTEAFF
>TRBJ1-5|TRBD1|few|TRBV28
TGTGCCAGCAGAAGGACAGGGCCCAATCAGCCCCAGCATTTT
CASRRTGPNQPQHF
>TRBJ1-5|TRBD1|-|TRBV5-6
TGTGCCAGCAGCTCTACTGGGACAGAAAATCAGCCCCAGCATTTT
CASSSTGTENQPQHF
>TRBJ2-3|-|-|TRBV4-2
TGTGCCAGCAGCCAAGGCCACGGCGGGCGAAGCACAGATACGCAGTATTTT
CASSQGHGGRSTDTQYF
>TRBJ2-1|TRBD2|-|TRBV28
TGTGCCAGCTTAGCGGGGGGGCAGGATGAGCAGTTCTTC
CASLAGGQDEQFF
>TRBJ1-2|-|few|TRBV5-1
TGCGCCAGCAGCTTGACGGGGGAAACTAGCTACACCTTC
CASSLTGETSYTF
>TRBJ2-3|TRBD1|-|TRBV9
TGTGCCAGCAGCCTAGGACAGGGAACATTCACAGATACGCAGTATTTT
CASSLGQGTFTDTQYF
>TRBJ2-3|TRBD2|once|TRBV7-9
TGTGCCAGCAGCTTAGCTTTAGCGGGGGCAGATACGCAGTATTTT
CASSLALAGADTQYF
>TRBJ2-5|-|-|TRBV10-3
TGTGCCATCAGTGACGGACAAGGGGAGACCCAGTACTTC
CAISDGQGETQYF
>TRBJ1-1|-|-|TRBV4-3
TGCGCCAGCAGCCAAGGGTTAGGGGGAATCACTGAAGCTTTCTTT
CASSQGLGGITEAFF
>TRBJ1-2|-|-|TRBV29-1
TGCAGCGTTTCGGGGGGGCTCGGCTACACCTTC
CSVSGGLGYTF
>TRBJ1-2|-|-|TRBV5-1
TGCGCCAGCAGCTTGGTTGATGGGAGGGATGGCTACACCTTC
CASSLVDGRDGYTF
>TRBJ2-5|-|-|TRBV19
TGTGCCAGTAGTACCTGGGAAGGGAGGGAGACCCAGTACTTC
CASSTWEGRETQYF
>TRBJ1-2|TRBD1|-|TRBV6-5
TGTGCCAGCAGCCAACCAGGGGGCTATGGCTACACCTTC
CASSQPGGYGYTF
>TRBJ2-7|-|-|TRBV7-9
TGTGCCAGCAGTCGGACAGACGGATTTGGGGAGCAGTACTTC
CASSRTDGFGEQYF
>TRBJ1-5|-|-|TRBV5-4
TGTGCCAGCAGCACCTACGGCAATCAGCCCCAGCATTTT
CASSTYGNQPQHF
>TRBJ2-5|TRBD2|once|TRBV5-4
TGTGCCAGCAGCTTGGGACTAGCGGGGGGCCAAGAGACCCAGTACTTC
CASSLGLAGGQETQYF
>TRBJ1-5|-|-|TRBV6-6
TGTGCCAGCAGCTTTAGCAATCAGCCCCAGCATTTT
CASSFSNQPQHF
>TRBJ2-3|TRBD2|few|TRBV6-1
TGTGCCAGCCTGACTAGCGGGGGCACAGATACGCAGTATTTT
CASLTSGGTDTQYF
>TRBJ1-5|TRBD1|-|TRBV5-6
TGTGCCAGCAGCCCTCGCAGGGGGCCGCAGCCCCAGCATTTT
CASSPRRGPQPQHF
>TRBJ2-5|TRBD2|-|TRBV4-2
TGTGCCAGCAGCCAATTTAGCGGGGGGGCCGCTTTAGAGACCCAGTACTTC
CASSQFSGGAALETQYF